The 32 T cell receptor beta chains in this list originate from one sample, sequenced in a study of T cell repertoires in cytomegalovirus infection. From the reads, TCRdb called clonotypes with MiXCR, one entry per CDR3 protein. This repertoire shows some 500,000 distinct CDR3 sequences, approximately 40% found once; its top ten account for about half. Antigens for these TCRs are unknown. The specimen was cultured PBMCs, collected from culture after CMV antigen stimulation. Receptors were obtained from a human donor in good health (CMV status not recorded). Some clones in this sample may be carry-over from other donors' samples.

This clonotype was seen only a few times. This sequence joins TRBV7-8 and TRBJ2-2; D may match TRBD1 or TRBD2 (6 bases each). Germline values: CDR1 SGHVS, CDR2 FQNEAQ. Trimming left V 2 bases short and J 7 bases short, with 11 bases between. The CDR3 runs to 14 residues. The CDR3 here is CASSLWGAGGELFF. In DNA, the CDR3 is TGTGCCAGCAGCTTATGGGGGGCTGGCGGGGAGCTGTTTTTT. The whole variable domain, filled in from reference TRBV7-8 and TRBJ2-2, reads GAGVSQSPRYKVAKRGQDVALRCDPISGHVSLFWYQQALGQGPEFLTYFQNEAQLDKSGLPSDRFFAERPEGSVSTLKIQRTQQEDSAVYLCASSLWGAGGELFFGEGSRLTVL.

V gene TRBV28 combines with J gene TRBJ2-5; 7 nucleotides match TRBD2. The trim removed 2 bases at V and 5 bases at J, leaving 8 bases unmatched. The CDR3 loop spans 15 amino acids. Germline V CDR1 and CDR2: MDHEN, SYDVKM. The CDR3 coding sequence is TGTGCCAGCAGTTTAATCGGCCTAGCGGTTGAGACCCAGTACTTC. Encoded protein: CASSLIGLAVETQYF. Together with reference TRBV28 and TRBJ2-5, the CDR3 gives the full variable domain: DVKVTQSSRYLVKRTGEKVFLECVQDMDHENMFWYRQDPGLGLRLIYFSYDVKMKEKGDIPEGYSVSREKKERFSLILESASTNQTSMYLCASSLIGLAVETQYFGPGTRLLVL.

The sample holds many counts of this clonotype. The chain recombines TRBV7-2 with TRBJ2-7; TRBD1 or TRBD2 may be the D gene (6 bases each). CDR3 length equals 15 residues. Germline-derived CDR1 and CDR2 are SGHTA and FQGNSA. The V and J ends lost 5 bases and 7 bases respectively, with 21 bases between them. CDR3 bases: TGTGCCAGCAGCGCCGGGGGCCGGGGGCTGGGTGAGCAGTACTTC. Translated: CASSAGGRGLGEQYF.

The rearrangement links TRBV19 to TRBJ2-5; 7 bases agree with TRBD1. Germline lookup yields CDR1 LNHDA and CDR2 SQIVND (reference sequence). This CDR3 has 15 amino acids. Trimming at V came to 6 bases and at J to 1 base, leaving 8 bases not matched to a gene. CDR3 protein: CASSDRVLGQETQYF. The CDR3 nucleotides read TGTGCCAGTAGCGACAGGGTATTAGGCCAAGAGACCCAGTACTTC.

This sequence joins TRBV6-2 or TRBV6-3 and TRBJ1-1; D remains ambiguous. CDR1 is MNHEY, CDR2 SVGEGT, per germline. V lost 6 bases, J lost 8 bases, and 10 bases lay in between. CDR3 length: 11 amino acids. The CDR3 nucleotides read TGTGCCAGCAGGGGCGCTGGAGAAGCTTTCTTT. It yields the protein CASRGAGEAFF.

This sequence joins TRBV14 and TRBJ1-3, with D uncertain. The CDR3 runs to 14 residues. CDR1 and CDR2 (germline): SGHDN, FVKESK. The V end lost 4 bases, the J end lost 0 bases, and 7 bases lay between the germline ends. The DNA for the CDR3 is TGTGCCAGCAGCCTTTTCAGCTCTGGAAACACCATATATTTT. The encoded protein is CASSLFSSGNTIYF.

This clonotype has more than one count but fewer than ten. The chain recombines TRBV10-3 with TRBJ1-1; no reliable D call. Trimming removed 4 bases from V and 1 base from J, with 16 bases in between. CDR1 and CDR2 (germline): ENHRY, SYGVKD. This CDR3 region has 16 residues. CDR3 nucleotides: TGTGCCATCAGTGGGGGTGTCGGCAGTGGGAACACTGAAGCTTTCTTT. Encoded protein: CAISGGVGSGNTEAFF.

This chain connects TRBV5-1 to TRBJ1-2; the D is unclear. CDR1 and CDR2 from the germline V gene are SGHRS and YFSETQ. The V end lost 4 bases, the J end lost 6 bases, and 16 bases lay between the germline ends. The CDR3 loop spans 14 amino acids. The CDR3 sequence is CASSIKNPGDGYTF. In DNA form, the CDR3 reads TGCGCCAGCAGCATTAAAAACCCGGGCGATGGCTACACCTTC.

The J gene is TRBJ2-2, the V gene TRBV7-2; unclear D gene. Germline V gene lookup returns CDR1 SGHTA and CDR2 FQGNSA. Trimming shortened V by 5 bases and J by 3 bases, and 10 bases separated the two germline ends. The CDR3 consists of 14 residues. CDR3 sequence: CASSRPGYTGELFF. In nucleotides, the CDR3 is TGTGCCAGCAGCCGACCCGGATACACCGGGGAGCTGTTTTTT.

In its sample, this clonotype was seen a few times. V usage is TRBV7-2 and J usage is TRBJ2-5, with 7 bases that match TRBD2. The V and J ends lost 2 bases and 6 bases, in that order; junction bases with no gene match: 12. There are 16 residues in the CDR3. CDR1 and CDR2 (germline): SGHTA, FQGNSA. This chain's CDR3 is CASSLPRLAPGKTQYF. CDR3 DNA sequence: TGTGCCAGCAGCTTACCCCGACTAGCCCCCGGAAAGACCCAGTACTTC.

The J gene is TRBJ2-1, the V gene TRBV18; TRBD1 matches 10 bases. The CDR3 contains 19 residues. Unmatched junction bases numbered 19, after V lost 4 bases and J lost 7 bases. CDR1 and CDR2 from the germline V gene are KGHSH and LQKENI. The CDR3 region is CASSLFSRGTGADKNEQFF. DNA of the CDR3: TGTGCCAGCTCACTCTTCTCTCGTGGGACAGGGGCGGACAAGAATGAGCAGTTCTTC. The full variable domain, rest sourced from reference TRBV18 and TRBJ2-1, is NAGVMQNPRHLVRRRGQEARLRCSPMKGHSHVYWYRQLPEEGLKFMVYLQKENIIDESGMPKERFSAEFPKEGPSILRIQQVVRGDSAAYFCASSLFSRGTGADKNEQFFGPGTRLTVL.

The CDR3 region has the DNA TGTGCCACCAGAGGGACAGGGCAAGGCGGCTACACCTTC. This encodes CATRGTGQGGYTF. This chain links TRBV25-1 with TRBJ1-2; 9 nucleotides align to TRBD1. Germline lookup yields CDR1 MGHDK and CDR2 SYGVNS. There are 13 residues in the CDR3. J was trimmed by 8 bases and V by 10 bases; bases with no gene match: 11.

This chain links TRBV7-2 with TRBJ2-2; no definite D call. This CDR3 spans 13 amino acids. Trimming left V 5 bases short and J 9 bases short, with 13 bases between. In germline, CDR1 is SGHTA, CDR2 FQGNSA. The CDR3 DNA follows: TGTGCCAGCAGCCTAGAGTTAGGCAGGGAGCTGTTTTTT. As protein: CASSLELGRELFF.

This chain joins TRBV7-8 and TRBJ2-1; 8 nucleotides line up with TRBD2. There are 16 residues in the CDR3. Germline V gene sequence: CDR1 SGHVS, CDR2 FQNEAQ. V lost 5 bases and J lost 8; bases outside the gene matches: 14. DNA for the CDR3: TGTGCCAGCAGCCCATACGGGGGGGAGCTAAGAGATGAGCAGTTCTTC. Translating gives CASSPYGGELRDEQFF. Combining the CDR3 with reference TRBV7-8 and TRBJ2-1 gives the whole variable domain GAGVSQSPRYKVAKRGQDVALRCDPISGHVSLFWYQQALGQGPEFLTYFQNEAQLDKSGLPSDRFFAERPEGSVSTLKIQRTQQEDSAVYLCASSPYGGELRDEQFFGPGTRLTVL.

The chain joins TRBV29-1 to TRBJ2-1; 11 nucleotides agree with TRBD2. Germline CDR1 is SQVTM and CDR2 is ANQGSEA. Trimming removed 6 bases from V and 5 bases from J; junction bases left unmatched: 6. The CDR3 contains 14 residues. The CDR3 sequence: CSVDTSGRNNEQFF. The CDR3 DNA reads TGCAGCGTCGATACTAGCGGGAGAAACAATGAGCAGTTCTTC.

The rearrangement links TRBV5-1 to TRBJ1-5; D not resolved. Germline loops: CDR1 SGHRS, CDR2 YFSETQ. The CDR3 is 13 residues long. The V gene lost 1 base and the J gene lost 5 bases, with 7 bases spanning the gap. This CDR3 reads CASSLSLDQPQHF. The CDR3 coding sequence is TGCGCCAGCAGCTTGAGCCTTGATCAGCCCCAGCATTTT.

The genes are TRBV28 and TRBJ1-1; tentatively, D is TRBD1 (5 bases). Germline CDR1 and CDR2: MDHEN and SYDVKM. The length of the CDR3 is 13 residues. Between the trimmed V and J ends, which lost 3 bases and 10 bases, there was a span of 15 bases. The chain's CDR3 is CASSLVAGRGAFF. DNA of the CDR3: TGTGCCAGCAGTTTGGTGGCCGGGAGGGGAGCTTTCTTT.

The chain couples TRBV18 to TRBJ1-2; D perhaps matches TRBD1 (5 bases). The CDR3 totals 14 residues. Germline assignment: CDR1 KGHSH and CDR2 LQKENI. V was trimmed by 2 bases and J by 7 bases, leaving 14 bases between them. Here the CDR3 DNA reads TGTGCCAGCTCACCATCGCCAGGGCTCGCTGGCTACACCTTC. Residues: CASSPSPGLAGYTF.

The rearrangement links TRBV7-3 to TRBJ1-4; 7 nucleotides align to TRBD1. The CDR3 spans 13 residues. Germline values: CDR1 SGHTA, CDR2 FQGTGA. The junction had 6 bases not matched to a gene; V was cut back by 8 bases and J by 6 bases. This CDR3 is CASPYRGHEKLFF. The CDR3 coding sequence is TGTGCCAGCCCTTACAGGGGACATGAAAAACTGTTTTTT.

This clonotype came up a few times. The V call is TRBV12-3 or TRBV12-4, the J call TRBJ2-1, with 10 positions matching TRBD2. This CDR3 region has 16 residues. The V segment lost 7 bases and the J segment 2 bases; nucleotides outside the gene matches: 8. The DNA of the CDR3 is TGTGCCAGCACCGTCGGACTAGCGGCGCCCTACAATGAGCAGTTCTTC. Translated: CASTVGLAAPYNEQFF.

This clonotype occurred a few times. V and J are TRBV7-2 and TRBJ2-3, with D hard to call. V was pared by 3 bases and J by 9 bases, with 16 bases between. CDR3 size: 14 residues. Germline V gives CDR1 SGHTA, CDR2 FQGNSA. The CDR3 DNA sequence: TGTGCCAGCAGCTTGGCCGATGTTAGCCAAACGCAGTATTTT. This translates into CASSLADVSQTQYF.

This clonotype was counted only a few times. The chain combines TRBV7-2 with TRBJ2-1, with D possibly being TRBD1 (8 bases). Trimming removed 1 base from V and 3 bases from J, with 19 bases in between. From germline, CDR1 is SGHTA and CDR2 FQGNSA. This CDR3 contains 18 residues. Here the CDR3 reads CASSLVGGTGRIYNEQFF. The CDR3 nucleotides are TGTGCCAGCAGCTTAGTCGGGGGGACAGGACGAATCTACAATGAGCAGTTCTTC.

The sample holds one count of this clonotype. This chain joins TRBV7-7 and TRBJ2-1; D possibly corresponds to TRBD2 (6 bases). With 5 bases removed from V and 10 bases from J, the gap between germline ends came to 21 bases. Germline assignment: CDR1 SSHAT and CDR2 FNYEAQ (reference sequence). CDR3 length equals 15 residues. CDR3 nucleotide sequence: TGTGCCAGCAGCCCGGGGGTGGGGGTGAGAGGCGAGCAGTTCTTC. Translated, it gives CASSPGVGVRGEQFF.

This clonotype has more than one count but fewer than ten. The rearrangement links TRBV7-4 to TRBJ2-7; possibly TRBD1 for D (5 bases). In germline, CDR1 is SGHVT, CDR2 SQSDAQ. CDR3 length equals 12 residues. The V end lost 1 base, the J end lost 6 bases, and 7 bases lay between the germline ends. The CDR3 is CASSLEGSEQYF. Written as DNA, the CDR3 is TGTGCCAGCAGCTTAGAGGGGTCCGAGCAGTACTTC.

This clonotype was found a few times. The rearrangement joins TRBV7-2 to TRBJ1-2; no clear D gene. There are 14 residues in the CDR3. V was trimmed by 1 base and J by 5 bases, leaving 11 bases between them. CDR1 and CDR2 (germline): SGHTA, FQGNSA. The CDR3 nucleotides read TGTGCCAGCAGCTTAGTCGTTCGCCCGTATGGCTACACCTTC. Encoded protein: CASSLVVRPYGYTF. Combining the CDR3 with reference TRBV7-2 and TRBJ1-2 gives the whole variable domain GAGVSQSPSNKVTEKGKDVELRCDPISGHTALYWYRQSLGQGLEFLIYFQGNSAPDKSGLPSDRFSAERTGGSVSTLTIQRTQQEDSAVYLCASSLVVRPYGYTFGSGTRLTVV.

This clonotype was observed at least ten times. The rearrangement joins TRBV7-8 to TRBJ2-1; no firm D call. Germline CDR1 and CDR2: SGHVS and FQNEAQ. This CDR3 has 16 amino acids. The ends were cut back, 5 bases at V and 3 bases at J, with 17 bases in the middle. The CDR3 is CASSPTAMGVYNEQFF. The CDR3 DNA reads TGTGCCAGCAGCCCGACGGCCATGGGTGTCTACAATGAGCAGTTCTTC.

This rearrangement joins TRBV7-9 to TRBJ2-7; 11 bases fit TRBD1. Per the germline V gene, CDR1 is SEHNR and CDR2 is FQNEAQ (reference sequence). The CDR3 is made up of 16 amino acids. V was pared by 3 bases and J by 3 bases, with 7 bases of the junction left unmatched. CDR3 DNA: TGTGCCAGCAGCTTCAAGGCGGGACAGGGGGGCTACGAGCAGTACTTC. It encodes CASSFKAGQGGYEQYF.

V and J are TRBV20-1 and TRBJ1-6; TRBD1 matches 8 bases. In germline, CDR1 is DFQATT, CDR2 SNEGSKA (reference sequence). V shed 6 bases, J shed 9 bases, and the junction held 16 bases outside the gene matches. The CDR3 is 16 amino acids. The CDR3 DNA reads TGCAGTGCAGGACCTCGGGACAGGTCCCTCCCTTCACCCCTCCACTTT. It translates to CSAGPRDRSLPSPLHF.

J is TRBJ2-1 and V is TRBV20-1; 13 positions agree with TRBD2. Trimming removed 6 bases from V and 6 bases from J; junction bases left unmatched: 8. Germline V gene sequence: CDR1 DFQATT, CDR2 SNEGSKA (reference sequence). CDR3 length: 15 amino acids. In DNA, the CDR3 is TGCAGTGCGAGTGGGACTAGCGGGATAACCAATGAGCAGTTCTTC. It is translated as CSASGTSGITNEQFF.

The chain combines TRBV7-8 with TRBJ2-1; D gene uncertain. CDR1 and CDR2 (germline): SGHVS, FQNEAQ. The CDR3 has 12 amino acids. Trimming removed 3 bases at V and 8 bases at J, with 8 bases between. CDR3 bases: TGTGCCAGCAGCTTTTGGGCGGATGAGCAGTTCTTC. It codes for CASSFWADEQFF.

This clonotype has a handful of counts. The chain uses TRBV12-3 or TRBV12-4 and TRBJ2-1; either TRBD1 or TRBD2 may fit D (5 bases each). This CDR3 is built from 22 residues. V lost 2 bases and J 0 bases, leaving 29 bases between the germline ends. CDR3 nucleotide sequence: TGTGCCAGCAGTTTACGGGCCCGGGGTCTGACAGTCGGAAAAAGCTCCTACAATGAGCAGTTCTTC. Amino acid sequence: CASSLRARGLTVGKSSYNEQFF.

As for this clonotype: At one end, the junction sequence differs from germline, possibly due to a read error. The V gene is TRBV7-2, the J gene TRBJ2-1; D is perhaps TRBD1 or TRBD2 (5 bases each). Germline V gene data show CDR1 as SGHTA and CDR2 as FQGNSA. This CDR3 contains 11 residues. This chain's CDR3 is CASSRGVEQLF. For the CDR3, the DNA is TGTGCCAGCAGCCGAGGGGTTGAGCAGCTCTTC.